Listed here are 5 T cell receptor beta chains from one sample, sequenced in a study of T-cell memory formation after mild COVID-19. Each CDR3 protein gets one entry after TCRdb re-called the 5' RACE reads with MiXCR. The sample includes 200,000 to 300,000 distinct CDR3 sequences, 15% seen only once; the top ten take 2% to 2.5%. Sample: PBMCs or a T cell subset sorted from them (not recorded which). These receptors came from an adult woman who had mild COVID-19 (a few samples of this study predate the infection). Cell type and time point are not known.

In its sample, this clonotype was seen a few times. This sequence joins TRBV20-1 and TRBJ2-1; TRBD2 matches 7 bases. V trimming: 0 bases; J trimming: 6 bases; junction bases outside the gene matches: 5. This CDR3 region has 14 residues. The germline V gene encodes CDR1 DFQATT and CDR2 SNEGSKA (reference sequence). CDR3 in amino acids: CSARDGGRANEQFF. The CDR3 region has the DNA TGCAGTGCTAGAGATGGGGGGAGGGCCAATGAGCAGTTCTTC.

This clonotype was counted a few times. The V gene is TRBV20-1, the J gene TRBJ1-5; a weak D match, TRBD1 (6 bases). V gave up 6 bases and J gave up 3 bases, with 12 bases separating them. This CDR3 is built from 13 residues. CDR1 and CDR2 from the germline V gene are DFQATT and SNEGSKA (reference sequence). The CDR3 sequence: CSARQVINQPQHF. For the CDR3, the DNA is TGCAGTGCCAGACAGGTGATCAATCAGCCCCAGCATTTT.

The chain uses TRBV10-3 and TRBJ1-5; D uncertain. Trimming stripped 2 bases from V and 7 bases from J, with 6 bases between. Germline lookup yields CDR1 ENHRY and CDR2 SYGVKD. The CDR3 has 12 amino acids. The CDR3 spells CAISEPGQPQHF. The CDR3 DNA sequence: TGTGCCATCAGTGAGCCGGGACAGCCCCAGCATTTT.

The chain couples TRBV5-1 to TRBJ1-6, with D perhaps TRBD1 (5 bases). The CDR3 length is 16 residues. Germline V gene data show CDR1 as SGHRS and CDR2 as YFSETQ. Trimming stripped 0 bases from V and 7 bases from J, with 14 bases between. CDR3 DNA sequence: TGCGCCAGCAGCTTGGAGCTTGCCAGGACAAATTCACCCCTCCACTTT. This codes for CASSLELARTNSPLHF.

This clonotype was counted only a few times. The V call is TRBV10-3, the J call TRBJ2-3, with D uncertain. CDR3 length equals 12 residues. Trimming removed 2 bases at V and 8 bases at J, with 8 bases between. In germline, CDR1 is ENHRY, CDR2 SYGVKD. The chain's CDR3 is CAISEESATQYF. The CDR3 nucleotides are TGTGCCATCAGTGAGGAGTCTGCTACGCAGTATTTT.